Below, one T cell receptor beta chain is given with its context. The antigen is unknown. This record comes from a study of cytomegalovirus exposure and HLA in healthy donors. Overall study: In a later analysis, the 90 to 150 validation repertoires were reported to have used the same platform as the roughly 700 first-cohort repertoires.

This CDR3 is built from 12 residues. With 1 base removed from V and 6 bases from J, the gap between germline ends came to 7 bases. Per the germline V gene, CDR1 is SGHTA and CDR2 is FQGNSA. Profiled with immunoSEQ multiplex PCR; TCRdb holds only in-frame clones, not every one. This sample carries about 200,000 clones, about 81% of them seen once, and the ten largest clones take 1.2%. Study results and caveats: First-cohort TCR clusters tended to co-occur in the roughly 130 validation repertoires, a later analysis found.

This TCR was sampled from a woman aged 25 to 39 in good health and CMV-seronegative. Material for sequencing was PBMCs. This chain connects TRBV7-2 to TRBJ2-7; D not certain. CDR3 DNA: TGTGCCAGCAGCTTAGGGGCGAGCGAGCAGTACTTC. Amino acid sequence: CASSLGASEQYF.